The 19 T cell receptor beta chains given below trace back to one sample, sequenced in a study of CXCR3-negative and CXCR3-positive naive CD8 T cells. Each TRB cDNA library was prepared by 5' RACE (with UMI labels). Reprocessing the 5' RACE reads, TCRdb reports a single entry for every CDR3 protein and omits DNA. Recorded here are several thousand distinct CDR3 sequences; the top ten clones represent 1.6%. The sequencing input was naive CXCR3- CD8+ T cells from blood. Subset described: CD45RO-CCR7+CD27+CD95- naive CD8+ T cells lacking CXCR3 (TNR3-). The source is a human donor in good health. Some clones in this sample may be carry-over from other donors' samples.

In terms of frequency, this clonotype is medium-sized. V gene TRBV29-1 combines with J gene TRBJ2-2. CDR3 length: 13 amino acids. Germline CDR1 and CDR2: SQVTM and ANQGSEA. CDR3 region: CSVGYTNTGELFF.

The genes are TRBV10-3 and TRBJ2-7. Per the germline V gene, CDR1 is ENHRY and CDR2 is SYGVKD. There are 13 residues in the CDR3. The CDR3: CAISEGSSYEQYF.

This clonotype is identified as medium-sized from frequency. The chain recombines TRBV5-1 with TRBJ2-7; the TRBD1 assignment by TCRdb is unverifiable without DNA. This CDR3 is built from 15 residues. The V gene's germline CDR1 is SGHRS and CDR2 YFSETQ. The CDR3 sequence is CASSLAGDALGEQYF. The entire variable domain, with the rest obtained from reference TRBV5-1 and TRBJ2-7, is as follows: KAGVTQTPRYLIKTRGQQVTLSCSPISGHRSVSWYQQTPGQGLQFLFEYFSETQRNKGNFPGRFSGRQFSNSRSEMNVSTLELGDSALYLCASSLAGDALGEQYFGPGTRLTVT.

This clonotype shows up as medium-sized by frequency. The genes are TRBV5-1 and TRBJ2-7; TCRdb outputs TRBD2, but without DNA this stays unchecked. The CDR3 sequence is 18 residues long. Germline loops: CDR1 SGHRS, CDR2 YFSETQ. The CDR3 sequence is CASSLAKAGPSLVYEQYF.

The V call is TRBV7-9, the J call TRBJ2-7; TCRdb gives TRBD2 as the D gene, but with no DNA this cannot be confirmed. The CDR3 covers 16 residues. Looked up from germline, CDR1 is SEHNR and CDR2 is FQNEAQ (reference sequence). CDR3 amino acids: CPSSGTSGRSSYEQYF.

The chain combines TRBV29-1 with TRBJ1-2; TCRdb's assignment of TRBD1 cannot be checked, as there is no DNA. CDR3 length: 15 amino acids. Germline-derived CDR1 and CDR2 are SQVTM and ANQGSEA. This CDR3 is CSVGLQGALNYGYAF.

Its frequency marks this clonotype as medium-sized. The V gene is TRBV29-1, the J gene TRBJ2-7; with no DNA, the TCRdb D assignment of TRBD1 cannot be verified. The CDR3 loop spans 15 amino acids. Germline-derived CDR1 and CDR2 are SQVTM and ANQGSEA. The CDR3: CSVEDLAGQIYEQYF.

The genes are TRBV3-1 and TRBJ2-6; without DNA, the TCRdb call of TRBD1 cannot be checked. The CDR3 totals 19 residues. Germline assignment: CDR1 LGHDT and CDR2 YNNKEL (reference sequence). CDR3 loop: CASSQAIDSRPSGANVLTF. The full variable domain, its missing parts supplied by reference TRBV3-1 and TRBJ2-6, is DTAVSQTPKYLVTQMGNDKSIKCEQNLGHDTMYWYKQDSKKFLKIMFSYNNKELIINETVPNRFSPKSPDKAHLNLHINSLELGDSAVYFCASSQAIDSRPSGANVLTFGAGSRLTVL.

Considering frequency, this clonotype is large. The gene calls are TRBV15 and TRBJ1-4; TCRdb's D call of TRBD1 is untestable without DNA. Germline V gene sequence: CDR1 LNHNV, CDR2 YYDKDF (reference sequence). The CDR3 loop spans 13 amino acids. This CDR3 is CASSGGVQEKLFF.

The chain uses TRBV28 and TRBJ2-7. Germline V CDR1 and CDR2: MDHEN, SYDVKM. The CDR3 extends over 12 amino acids. The CDR3: CASRPRVGEQYF.

This rearrangement joins TRBV7-6 to TRBJ2-1. This CDR3 spans 14 amino acids. Germline CDR1 is SGHVS and CDR2 is FNYEAQ. The CDR3: CASRLAVSNNEQFF.

The V and J genes are TRBV7-2 and TRBJ2-7. This CDR3 spans 13 amino acids. The germline CDR1 and CDR2 sequences are SGHTA and FQGNSA. CDR3 sequence: CASSLLYPYEQYF.

CDR3 sequence reads: CSAVREYNEQFF. The gene calls are TRBV29-1 and TRBJ2-1. CDR3 length: 12 residues. Looked up from germline, CDR1 is SQVTM and CDR2 is ANQGSEA.

V and J are TRBV29-1 and TRBJ2-7; TCRdb gives TRBD2 as the D gene, but with no DNA this cannot be confirmed. The CDR3 covers 14 residues. CDR1 SQVTM and CDR2 ANQGSEA come from the germline V gene. CDR3 sequence reads: CSVEGLAGANEQYF.

According to its frequency, this clonotype is medium-sized. The rearrangement joins TRBV7-9 to TRBJ1-4; without DNA, the TCRdb call of TRBD1 cannot be checked. This CDR3 contains 16 residues. CDR1 and CDR2 (germline): SEHNR, FQNEAQ (reference sequence). CDR3 protein: CASSKQGARNLEKLFF.

This clonotype ranks as medium-sized in terms of frequency. V is TRBV7-8 and J is TRBJ2-7; the D call from TCRdb, TRBD2, cannot be confirmed without DNA. Germline values: CDR1 SGHVS, CDR2 FQNEAQ. This CDR3 has 13 amino acids. The CDR3 here is CASSSTMSYEQYF.

This clonotype is called medium-sized based on its frequency. J is TRBJ2-7 and V is TRBV29-1. There are 16 residues in the CDR3. Germline V gives CDR1 SQVTM, CDR2 ANQGSEA. CDR3 protein: CSVEMLDGRGSYEQYF.

This clonotype is medium-sized (0.01 to 0.1%) by frequency. The chain combines TRBV29-1 with TRBJ1-3; the TCRdb D gene call, TRBD1, has no DNA to confirm it. There are 17 residues in the CDR3. Germline V gene sequence: CDR1 SQVTM, CDR2 ANQGSEA. This chain's CDR3 is CSVEEWTGDNSGNTIYF.

CDR3 loop: CAISVGGGGDTQYF. V usage is TRBV10-3 and J usage is TRBJ2-3; TCRdb outputs TRBD1, but without DNA this stays unchecked. The CDR3 totals 14 residues. CDR1 ENHRY and CDR2 SYGVKD come from the germline V gene.